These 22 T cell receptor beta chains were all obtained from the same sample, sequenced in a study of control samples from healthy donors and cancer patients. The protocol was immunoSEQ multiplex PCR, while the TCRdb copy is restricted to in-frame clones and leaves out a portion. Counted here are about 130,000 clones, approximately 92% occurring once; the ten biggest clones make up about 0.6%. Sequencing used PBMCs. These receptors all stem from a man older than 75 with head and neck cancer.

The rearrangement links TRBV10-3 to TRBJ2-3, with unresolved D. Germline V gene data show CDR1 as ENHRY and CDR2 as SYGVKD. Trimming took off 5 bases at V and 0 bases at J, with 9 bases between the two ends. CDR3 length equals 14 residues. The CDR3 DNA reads TGTGCCATCAGTCTCAAGTCAAGCACAGATACGCAGTATTTT. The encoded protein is CAISLKSSTDTQYF.

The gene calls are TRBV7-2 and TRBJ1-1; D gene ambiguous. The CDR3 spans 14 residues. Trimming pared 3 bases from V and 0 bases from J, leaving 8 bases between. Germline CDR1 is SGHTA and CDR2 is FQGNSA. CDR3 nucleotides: TGTGCCAGCAGCTTGGCTGGAATGAACACTGAAGCTTTCTTT. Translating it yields CASSLAGMNTEAFF.

The CDR3 is CAWSVGAGVEKLFF. The CDR3 nucleotides are TGTGCCTGGAGTGTGGGGGCAGGAGTGGAAAAACTGTTTTTT. This chain connects TRBV30 to TRBJ1-4; possibly TRBD1 for D (6 bases). The germline gives CDR1 GTSNPN, CDR2 SVGIG (reference sequence). The CDR3 is made up of 14 amino acids. V was clipped by 0 bases and J by 8 bases, with 13 bases between them.

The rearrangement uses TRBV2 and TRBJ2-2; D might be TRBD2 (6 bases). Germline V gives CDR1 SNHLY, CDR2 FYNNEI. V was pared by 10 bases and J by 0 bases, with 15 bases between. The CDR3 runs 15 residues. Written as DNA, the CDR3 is TGTGCCACCCCAGAGGGAGGAGCGAACACCGGGGAGCTGTTTTTT. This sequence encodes CATPEGGANTGELFF.

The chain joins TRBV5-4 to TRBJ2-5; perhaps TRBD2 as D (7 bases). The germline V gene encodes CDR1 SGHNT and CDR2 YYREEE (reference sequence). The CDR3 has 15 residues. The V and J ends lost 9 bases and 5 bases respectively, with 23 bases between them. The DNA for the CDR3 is TGTGCCATGAGGCGGGGGCCACCGTCGGGGGAGACCCAGTACTTC. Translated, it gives CAMRRGPPSGETQYF. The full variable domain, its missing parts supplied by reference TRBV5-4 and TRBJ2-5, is ETGVTQSPTHLIKTRGQQVTLRCSSQSGHNTVSWYQQALGQGPQFIFQYYREEENGRGNFPPRFSGLQFPNYSSELNVNALELDDSALYLCAMRRGPPSGETQYFGPGTRLLVL.

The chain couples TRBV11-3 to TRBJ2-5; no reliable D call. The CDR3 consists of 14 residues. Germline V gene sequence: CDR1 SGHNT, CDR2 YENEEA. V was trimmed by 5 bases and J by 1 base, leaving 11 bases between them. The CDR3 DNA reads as TGTGCCAGCAGCCAGGACCCGGCCCAAGAGACCCAGTACTTC. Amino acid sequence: CASSQDPAQETQYF. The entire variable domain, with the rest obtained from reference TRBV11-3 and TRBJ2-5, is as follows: EAGVVQSPRYKIIEKKQPVAFWCNPISGHNTLYWYLQNLGQGPELLIRYENEEAVDDSQLPKDRFSAERLKGVDSTLKIQPAELGDSAVYLCASSQDPAQETQYFGPGTRLLVL.

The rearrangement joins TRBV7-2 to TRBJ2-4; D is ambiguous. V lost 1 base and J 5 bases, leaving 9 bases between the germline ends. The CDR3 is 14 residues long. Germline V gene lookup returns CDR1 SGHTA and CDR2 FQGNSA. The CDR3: CASSLVQFQNIQYF. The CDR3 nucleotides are TGTGCCAGCAGCTTAGTACAGTTTCAAAACATTCAGTACTTC.

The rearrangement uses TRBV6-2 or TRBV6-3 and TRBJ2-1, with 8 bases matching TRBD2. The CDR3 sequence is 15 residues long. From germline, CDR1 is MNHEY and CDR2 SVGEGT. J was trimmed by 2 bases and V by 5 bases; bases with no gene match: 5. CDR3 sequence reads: CASSLQREPYNEQFF. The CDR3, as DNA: TGTGCCAGCAGTCTCCAGCGGGAGCCCTACAATGAGCAGTTCTTC.

The DNA for the CDR3 is TGTGCCAGCAGCTCCGGACAGGTTGTAGGTGAAAAACTGTTTTTT. Translation: CASSSGQVVGEKLFF. The rearrangement uses TRBV27 and TRBJ1-4; 7 bases map to TRBD1. In germline, CDR1 is MNHEY, CDR2 SMNVEV (reference sequence). The V and J ends lost 6 bases and 7 bases, in that order; junction bases with no gene match: 11. This CDR3 has 15 amino acids.

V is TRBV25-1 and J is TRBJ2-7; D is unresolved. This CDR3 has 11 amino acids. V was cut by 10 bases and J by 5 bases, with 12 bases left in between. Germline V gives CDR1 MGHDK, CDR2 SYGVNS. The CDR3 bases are TGTGCCACCCAAGGATTCCACGAGCAGTACTTC. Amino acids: CATQGFHEQYF.

CDR3 bases: TGTGCCAGCAGCCAACGGCGGGCTAATGAAAAACTGTTTTTT. Protein: CASSQRRANEKLFF. This chain connects TRBV3-1 (or the pseudogene TRBV3-2) to TRBJ1-4; no clear D. Trimming cost V 2 bases and J 3 bases, with 7 bases left between them. The CDR3 has 14 amino acids. In germline, CDR1 is LGHDT, CDR2 YNNKEL (reference sequence).

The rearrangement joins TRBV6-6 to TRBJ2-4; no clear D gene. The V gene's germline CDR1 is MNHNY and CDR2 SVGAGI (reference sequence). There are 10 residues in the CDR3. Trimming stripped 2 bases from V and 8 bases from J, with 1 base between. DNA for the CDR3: TGTGCCAGCAGTTACGACATTCAGTACTTC. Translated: CASSYDIQYF.

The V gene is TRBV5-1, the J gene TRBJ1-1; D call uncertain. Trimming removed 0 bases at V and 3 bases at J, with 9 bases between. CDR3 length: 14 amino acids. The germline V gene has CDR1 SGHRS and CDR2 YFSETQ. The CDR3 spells CASSLEGPYTEAFF. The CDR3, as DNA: TGCGCCAGCAGCTTGGAAGGGCCTTACACTGAAGCTTTCTTT.

The chain's CDR3 is CASSPRRGAHNSPLHF. CDR3 DNA sequence: TGTGCCAGTAGTCCGAGACGGGGCGCGCACAATTCACCCCTCCACTTT. The rearrangement joins TRBV19 to TRBJ1-6; D possibly corresponds to TRBD1 (5 bases). Trimming removed 5 bases at V and 7 bases at J, with 18 bases between. The CDR3 extends over 16 amino acids. The germline V gene has CDR1 LNHDA and CDR2 SQIVND (reference sequence).

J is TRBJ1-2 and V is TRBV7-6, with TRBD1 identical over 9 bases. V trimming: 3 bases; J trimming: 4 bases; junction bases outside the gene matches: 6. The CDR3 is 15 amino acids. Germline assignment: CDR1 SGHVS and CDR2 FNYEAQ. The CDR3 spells CASSLGQGGIYGYTF. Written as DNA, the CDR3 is TGTGCCAGCAGCTTGGGACAGGGAGGAATCTATGGCTACACCTTC.

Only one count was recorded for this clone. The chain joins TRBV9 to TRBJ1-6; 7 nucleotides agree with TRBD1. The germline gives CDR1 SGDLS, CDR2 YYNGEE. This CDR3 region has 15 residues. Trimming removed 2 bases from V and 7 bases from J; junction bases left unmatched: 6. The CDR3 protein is CASSVSTGNNSPLHF. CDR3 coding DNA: TGTGCCAGCAGCGTCTCGACAGGGAACAATTCACCCCTCCACTTT.

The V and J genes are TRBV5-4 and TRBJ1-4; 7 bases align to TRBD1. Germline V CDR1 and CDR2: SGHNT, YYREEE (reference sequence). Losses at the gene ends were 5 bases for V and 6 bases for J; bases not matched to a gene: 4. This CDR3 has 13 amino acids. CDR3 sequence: CASSPGTDEKLFF. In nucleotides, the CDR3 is TGTGCCAGCAGTCCCGGGACAGATGAAAAACTGTTTTTT.

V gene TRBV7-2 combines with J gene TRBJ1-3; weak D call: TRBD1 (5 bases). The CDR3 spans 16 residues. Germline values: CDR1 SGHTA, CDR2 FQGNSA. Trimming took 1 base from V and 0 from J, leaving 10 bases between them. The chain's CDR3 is CASSLGGEISGNTIYF. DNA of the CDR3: TGTGCCAGCAGCTTAGGGGGGGAAATCTCTGGAAACACCATATATTTT. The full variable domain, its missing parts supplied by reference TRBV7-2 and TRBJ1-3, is GAGVSQSPSNKVTEKGKDVELRCDPISGHTALYWYRQSLGQGLEFLIYFQGNSAPDKSGLPSDRFSAERTGGSVSTLTIQRTQQEDSAVYLCASSLGGEISGNTIYFGEGSWLTVV.

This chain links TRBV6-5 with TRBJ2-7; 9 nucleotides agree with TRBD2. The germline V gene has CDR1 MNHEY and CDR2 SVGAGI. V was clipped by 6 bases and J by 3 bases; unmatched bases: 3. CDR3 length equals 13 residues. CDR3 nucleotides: TGTGCCAGCAGGGAGACTAGCGGCTACGAGCAGTACTTC. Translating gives CASRETSGYEQYF.

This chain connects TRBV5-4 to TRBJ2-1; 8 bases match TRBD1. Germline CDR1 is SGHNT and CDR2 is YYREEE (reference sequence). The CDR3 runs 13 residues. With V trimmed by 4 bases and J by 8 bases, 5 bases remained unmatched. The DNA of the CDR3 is TGTGCCAGCAGCAAGGACAGGGTATATGAGCAGTTCTTC. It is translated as CASSKDRVYEQFF.

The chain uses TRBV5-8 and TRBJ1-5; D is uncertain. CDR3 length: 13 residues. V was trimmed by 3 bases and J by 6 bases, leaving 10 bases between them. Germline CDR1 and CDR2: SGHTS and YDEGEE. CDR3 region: CASSSSATQPQHF. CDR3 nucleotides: TGTGCCAGCAGCTCCTCAGCGACTCAGCCCCAGCATTTT.

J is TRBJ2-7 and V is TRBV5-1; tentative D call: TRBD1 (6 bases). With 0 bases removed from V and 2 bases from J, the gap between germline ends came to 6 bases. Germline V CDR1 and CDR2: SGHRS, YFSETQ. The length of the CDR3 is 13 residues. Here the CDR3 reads CASSLDRAYEQYF. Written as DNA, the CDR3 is TGCGCCAGCAGCTTGGACAGGGCCTACGAGCAGTACTTC.